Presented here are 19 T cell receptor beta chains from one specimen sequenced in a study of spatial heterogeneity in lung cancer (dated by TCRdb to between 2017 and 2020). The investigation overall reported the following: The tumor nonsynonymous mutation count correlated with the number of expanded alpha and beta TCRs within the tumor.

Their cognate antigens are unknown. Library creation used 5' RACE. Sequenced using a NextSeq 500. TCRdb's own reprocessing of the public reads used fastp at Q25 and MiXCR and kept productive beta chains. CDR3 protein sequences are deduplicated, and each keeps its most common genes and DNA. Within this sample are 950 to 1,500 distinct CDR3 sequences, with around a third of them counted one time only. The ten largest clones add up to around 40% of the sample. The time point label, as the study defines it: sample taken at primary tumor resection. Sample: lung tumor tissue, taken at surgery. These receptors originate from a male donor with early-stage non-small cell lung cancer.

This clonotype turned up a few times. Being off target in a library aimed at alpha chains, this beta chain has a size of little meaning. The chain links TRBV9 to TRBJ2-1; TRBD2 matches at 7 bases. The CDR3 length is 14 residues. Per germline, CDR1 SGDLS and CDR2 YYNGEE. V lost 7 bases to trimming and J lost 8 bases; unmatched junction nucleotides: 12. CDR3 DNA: TGTGCCAGCGGGGATCCAGCGGGAATCGATGAGCAGTTCTTC. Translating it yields CASGDPAGIDEQFF.

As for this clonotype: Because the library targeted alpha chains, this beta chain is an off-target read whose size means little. Here the CDR3 DNA reads TGTGCCGTCACCGGGACAGACTACACCGGGGAGCTGTTTTTT. As protein: CAVTGTDYTGELFF. The chain uses TRBV6-2 or TRBV6-3 and TRBJ2-2, with 7 bases lining up with TRBD1. There are 14 residues in the CDR3. Germline assignment: CDR1 MNHEY and CDR2 SVGEGT. The V gene end was trimmed by 11 bases and the J gene end by 3 bases; junction bases not matched to a gene: 9.

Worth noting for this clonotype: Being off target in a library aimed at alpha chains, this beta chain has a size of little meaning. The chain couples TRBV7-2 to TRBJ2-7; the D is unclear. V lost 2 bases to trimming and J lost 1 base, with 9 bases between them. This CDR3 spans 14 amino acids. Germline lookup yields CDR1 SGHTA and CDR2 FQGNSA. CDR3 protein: CASSLRTVSYEQYF. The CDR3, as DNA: TGTGCCAGCAGCTTACGGACGGTTTCCTACGAGCAGTACTTC.

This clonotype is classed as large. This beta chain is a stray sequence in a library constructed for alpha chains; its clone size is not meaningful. The CDR3 DNA sequence: TGCGCCAGCAGCTTGTCTACTAGCGGGAGTAGGTACAATGAGCAGTTCTTC. Residues: CASSLSTSGSRYNEQFF. The V and J genes are TRBV5-1 and TRBJ2-1, with 11 bases identical to TRBD2. Per germline, CDR1 SGHRS and CDR2 YFSETQ. CDR3 length equals 17 residues. V shed 1 base, J shed 4 bases, and the junction held 7 bases outside the gene matches. The full variable domain, rest sourced from reference TRBV5-1 and TRBJ2-1, is KAGVTQTPRYLIKTRGQQVTLSCSPISGHRSVSWYQQTPGQGLQFLFEYFSETQRNKGNFPGRFSGRQFSNSRSEMNVSTLELGDSALYLCASSLSTSGSRYNEQFFGPGTRLTVL.

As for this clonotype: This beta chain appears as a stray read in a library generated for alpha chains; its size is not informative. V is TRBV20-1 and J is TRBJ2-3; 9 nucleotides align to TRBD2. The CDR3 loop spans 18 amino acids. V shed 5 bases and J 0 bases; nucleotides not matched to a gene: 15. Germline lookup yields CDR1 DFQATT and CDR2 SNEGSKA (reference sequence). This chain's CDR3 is CSAWTPSGMGLSTDTQYF. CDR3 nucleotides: TGCAGTGCTTGGACTCCTAGCGGGATGGGACTTAGCACAGATACGCAGTATTTT.

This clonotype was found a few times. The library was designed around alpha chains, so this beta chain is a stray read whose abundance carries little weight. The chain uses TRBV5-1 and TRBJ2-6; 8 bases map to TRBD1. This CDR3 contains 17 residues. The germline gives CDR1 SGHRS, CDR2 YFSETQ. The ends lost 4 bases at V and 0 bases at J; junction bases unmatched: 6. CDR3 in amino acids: CASSEDRGLSGANVLTF. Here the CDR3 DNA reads TGCGCCAGCAGCGAAGACAGGGGTCTCTCTGGGGCCAACGTCCTGACTTTC.

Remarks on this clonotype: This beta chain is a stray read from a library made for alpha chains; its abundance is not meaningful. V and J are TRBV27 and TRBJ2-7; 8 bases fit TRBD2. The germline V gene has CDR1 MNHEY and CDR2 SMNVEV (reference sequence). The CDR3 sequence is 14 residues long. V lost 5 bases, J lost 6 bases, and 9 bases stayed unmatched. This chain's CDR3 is CASSQSGRGAEQYF. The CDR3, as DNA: TGTGCCAGCAGTCAATCCGGGAGGGGGGCCGAGCAGTACTTC.

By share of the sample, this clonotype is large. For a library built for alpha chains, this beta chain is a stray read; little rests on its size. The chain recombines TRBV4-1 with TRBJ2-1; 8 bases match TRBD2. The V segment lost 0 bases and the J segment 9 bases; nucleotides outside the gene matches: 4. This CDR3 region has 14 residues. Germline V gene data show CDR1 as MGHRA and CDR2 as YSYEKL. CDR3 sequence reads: CASSQDPRGGEQFF. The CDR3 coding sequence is TGCGCCAGCAGCCAAGATCCTCGGGGGGGTGAGCAGTTCTTC.

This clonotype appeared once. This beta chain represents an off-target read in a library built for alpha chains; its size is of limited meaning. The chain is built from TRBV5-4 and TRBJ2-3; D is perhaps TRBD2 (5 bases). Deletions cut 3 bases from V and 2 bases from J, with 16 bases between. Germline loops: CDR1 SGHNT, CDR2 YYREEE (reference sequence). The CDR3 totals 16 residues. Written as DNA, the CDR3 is TGTGCCAGCAGCTCGGCTAGCCAAGCTTACACAGATACGCAGTATTTT. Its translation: CASSSASQAYTDTQYF.

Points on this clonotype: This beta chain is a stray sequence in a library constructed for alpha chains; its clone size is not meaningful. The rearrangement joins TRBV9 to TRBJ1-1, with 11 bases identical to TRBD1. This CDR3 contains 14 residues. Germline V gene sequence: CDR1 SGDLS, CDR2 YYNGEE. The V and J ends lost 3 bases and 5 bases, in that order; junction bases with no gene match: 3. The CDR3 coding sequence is TGTGCCAGCAGCGCGGGACAGGGGGGGACTGAAGCTTTCTTT. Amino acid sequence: CASSAGQGGTEAFF.

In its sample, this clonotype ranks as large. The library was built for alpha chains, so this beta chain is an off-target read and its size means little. CDR3: CASSLPAGGQETQYF. CDR3 nucleotides: TGTGCCAGCAGCTTACCTGCGGGAGGCCAAGAGACCCAGTACTTC. The V gene is TRBV7-9, the J gene TRBJ2-5; 8 positions match TRBD2. The V gene's germline CDR1 is SEHNR and CDR2 FQNEAQ (reference sequence). This CDR3 has 15 residues. J was trimmed by 1 base and V by 2 bases; bases with no gene match: 3.

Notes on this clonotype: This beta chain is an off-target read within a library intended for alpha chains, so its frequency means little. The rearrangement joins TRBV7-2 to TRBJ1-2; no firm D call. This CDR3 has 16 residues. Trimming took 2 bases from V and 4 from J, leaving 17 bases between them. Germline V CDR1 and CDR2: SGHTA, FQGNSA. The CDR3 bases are TGTGCCAGCAGCTTACCATCCGGACGTCTAACCTATGGCTACACCTTC. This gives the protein CASSLPSGRLTYGYTF.

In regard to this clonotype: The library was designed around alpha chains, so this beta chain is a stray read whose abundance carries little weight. The CDR3 DNA sequence: TGTGCCAGTAGTACCACTCGCTATGGCTACACCTTC. It encodes CASSTTRYGYTF. The chain is built from TRBV19 and TRBJ1-2; no clear D gene. V lost 4 bases and J lost 4, with 7 bases in between. The V gene's germline CDR1 is LNHDA and CDR2 SQIVND (reference sequence). The CDR3 runs to 12 residues.

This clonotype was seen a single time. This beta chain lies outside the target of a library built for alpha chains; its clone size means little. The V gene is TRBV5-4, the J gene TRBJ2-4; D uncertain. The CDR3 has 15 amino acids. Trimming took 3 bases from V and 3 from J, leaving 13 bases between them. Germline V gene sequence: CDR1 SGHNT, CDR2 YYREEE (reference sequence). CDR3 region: CASSSFDEDKNIQYF. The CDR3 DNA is TGTGCCAGCAGCTCCTTCGATGAGGACAAAAACATTCAGTACTTC.

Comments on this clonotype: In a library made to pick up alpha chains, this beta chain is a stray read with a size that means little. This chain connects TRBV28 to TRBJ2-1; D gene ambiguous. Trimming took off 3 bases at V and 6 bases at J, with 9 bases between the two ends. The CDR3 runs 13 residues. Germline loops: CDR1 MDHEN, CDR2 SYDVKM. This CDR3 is CASSLPDRNEQFF. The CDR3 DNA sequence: TGTGCCAGCAGTTTGCCCGACCGCAATGAGCAGTTCTTC.

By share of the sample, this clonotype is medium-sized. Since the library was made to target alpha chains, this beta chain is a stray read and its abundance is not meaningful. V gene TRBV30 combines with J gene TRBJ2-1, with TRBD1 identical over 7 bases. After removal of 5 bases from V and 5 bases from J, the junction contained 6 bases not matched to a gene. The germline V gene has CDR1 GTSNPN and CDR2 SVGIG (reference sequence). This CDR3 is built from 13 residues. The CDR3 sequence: CAWQTGSDNEQFF. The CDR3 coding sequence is TGTGCCTGGCAGACAGGGTCGGACAATGAGCAGTTCTTC.

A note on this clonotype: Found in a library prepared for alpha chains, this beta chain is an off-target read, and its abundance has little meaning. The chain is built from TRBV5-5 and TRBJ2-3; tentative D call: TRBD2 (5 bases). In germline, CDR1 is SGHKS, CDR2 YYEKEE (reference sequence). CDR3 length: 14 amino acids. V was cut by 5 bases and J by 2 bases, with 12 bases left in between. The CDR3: CASSFPLATDTQYF. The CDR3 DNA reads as TGTGCCAGCAGTTTTCCGCTAGCCACAGATACGCAGTATTTT.

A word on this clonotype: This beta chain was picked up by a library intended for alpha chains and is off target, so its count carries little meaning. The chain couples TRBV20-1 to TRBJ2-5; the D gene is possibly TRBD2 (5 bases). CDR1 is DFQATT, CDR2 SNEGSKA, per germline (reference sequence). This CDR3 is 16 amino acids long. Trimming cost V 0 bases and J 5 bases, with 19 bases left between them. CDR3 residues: CSAREPKAGSKETQYF. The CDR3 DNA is TGCAGTGCTAGAGAACCTAAGGCGGGTTCTAAGGAGACCCAGTACTTC.

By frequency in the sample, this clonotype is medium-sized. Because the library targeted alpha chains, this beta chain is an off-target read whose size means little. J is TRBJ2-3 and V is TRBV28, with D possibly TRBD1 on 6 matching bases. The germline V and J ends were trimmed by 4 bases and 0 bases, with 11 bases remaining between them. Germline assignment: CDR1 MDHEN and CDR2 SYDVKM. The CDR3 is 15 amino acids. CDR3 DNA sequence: TGTGCCAGCAGTTGGAGGACAGCTAGCACAGATACGCAGTATTTT. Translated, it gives CASSWRTASTDTQYF.